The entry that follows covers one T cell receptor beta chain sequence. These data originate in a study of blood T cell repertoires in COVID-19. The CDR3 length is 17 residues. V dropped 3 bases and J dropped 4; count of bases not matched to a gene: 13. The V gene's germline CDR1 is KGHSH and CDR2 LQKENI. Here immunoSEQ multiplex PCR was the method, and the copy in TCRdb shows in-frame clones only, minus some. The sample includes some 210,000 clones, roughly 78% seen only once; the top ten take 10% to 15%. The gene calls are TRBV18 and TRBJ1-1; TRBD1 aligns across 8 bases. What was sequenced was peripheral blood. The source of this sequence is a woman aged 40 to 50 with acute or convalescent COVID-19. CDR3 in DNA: TGTGCCAGCTCACCGGGGCAGGGGGCGTCCAGTTTCACTGAAGCTTTCTTT. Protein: CASSPGQGASSFTEAFF.